This is a list of T cell receptor beta chains from one sample in a study of shared clonotypes between healthy human individuals. Assay used: immunoSEQ multiplex PCR; TCRdb lists only in-frame clones, some missing. The sample includes 450,000 to 650,000 clones, around 78% of them seen just once. Sequenced input: PBMCs. These receptors all stem from a woman aged 40-49 years in good health. Some clones in this sample may be carry-over from other donors' samples. The CDR3 runs from the conserved cysteine through the conserved F or W. The D gene is left open where the match is weak. Some rows mark clone size as missing; the rest say once, few, many or name a class of expanded clone.

clone_size j_call d_call v_call cdr3_length cdr3_nt cdr3_aa
. TRBJ2-7 . TRBV27 15 TGTGCCAGCAGTCCAGCCGGGCAGGGGTTCTACGAGCAGTACTTC CASSPAGQGFYEQYF
. TRBJ1-5 . TRBV18 13 TGTGCCAGCTCTCCCGACAAGAATCAGCCCCAGCATTTT CASSPDKNQPQHF
. TRBJ2-1 . TRBV27 14 TGTGCCAGCAGATCCAGGGAGAAGGCCGGGGAGCAGTTCTTC CASRSREKAGEQFF
once TRBJ2-7 TRBD2 TRBV2 15 TGTGCCAGCAGTGAAGGTGGACTAGCGGGCCACGAGCAGTACTTC CASSEGGLAGHEQYF
. TRBJ1-1 . TRBV10-3 15 TGTGCCATCAGTGAGCTCTCTACAGGGAGGGCTGAAGCTTTCTTT CAISELSTGRAEAFF
once TRBJ1-1 TRBD1 TRBV11-1 13 TGTGCCAGCAGCTTAGAAAGGGACAGGTCGGCTTTCTTT CASSLERDRSAFF
few TRBJ2-5 . TRBV5-1 15 TGCGCCAGCCTGGCTTCGGGGGGCAGACAAGAGACCCAGTACTTC CASLASGGRQETQYF
. TRBJ2-3 . TRBV7-8 14 TGTGCCAGCAGCTTGGGACATAAGGCGGATACGCAGTATTTT CASSLGHKADTQYF
. TRBJ2-5 . TRBV28 15 TGTGCCAGCAGTCCCCGGACAGATCACCAAGAGACCCAGTACTTC CASSPRTDHQETQYF
. TRBJ2-7 . TRBV19 13 TGTGCCAGTAGTATCCAGGGGAGCTACGAGCAGTACTTC CASSIQGSYEQYF
. TRBJ2-2 . TRBV7-3 13 TGTGCCAGCAGCTACTACAGGGACGGGGAGCTGTTTTTT CASSYYRDGELFF
once TRBJ2-7 TRBD2 TRBV18 16 TGTGCCAGCTCACCACGGCAAACTAGCGGATGGTACGAGCAGTACTTC CASSPRQTSGWYEQYF
. TRBJ2-1 . TRBV21-1 17 TGTGCCAGCAGCAGGGATTCCAGGGAGCGCTCCTACAATGAGCAGTTCTTC CASSRDSRERSYNEQFF
once TRBJ2-5 . TRBV10-3 14 TGTGCCATCCACGAAAGGGATTTCCAAGAGACCCAGTACTTC CAIHERDFQETQYF
. TRBJ1-4 TRBD1 TRBV7-9 14 TGTGCCAGCAGTTCCGACAGGGGGCGTGAAAAACTGTTTTTT CASSSDRGREKLFF
. TRBJ2-5 . TRBV7-9 12 TGTGCCAGCAGCCGCATTGGGGAGACCCAGTACTTC CASSRIGETQYF
. TRBJ2-7 TRBD2 TRBV27 16 TGTGCCAGCAGTGGGGAGGGACTAGCGGGACTCTACGAGCAGTACTTC CASSGEGLAGLYEQYF
. TRBJ1-1 . TRBV10-3 15 TGTGCCATCAGTGAGTCGCCAGGGAGACCCACTGAAGCTTTCTTT CAISESPGRPTEAFF
. TRBJ2-5 TRBD2 TRBV11-2 15 TGTGCCAGCAGCCAAGGCCCGGGGGGGGGAGAGACCCAGTACTTC CASSQGPGGGETQYF
. TRBJ2-1 TRBD2 TRBV4-1 16 TGCGCCAGCAGCCAACCCCCTAGCGGGAGGGACAATGAGCAGTTCTTC CASSQPPSGRDNEQFF
. TRBJ1-5 . TRBV28 13 TGTGCCAGCAGTTTACCGAGAAATCAGCCCCAGCATTTT CASSLPRNQPQHF
. TRBJ2-3 . TRBV19 13 TGTGCCAGTAAGCGGTCGGGCACAGATACGCAGTATTTT CASKRSGTDTQYF
. TRBJ2-1 . TRBV28 12 TGTGCCAGCAGTTTGCAAGGCAATGAGCAGTTCTTC CASSLQGNEQFF
few TRBJ2-7 TRBD1 TRBV6-5 12 TGTGCCAGCAGGAGCGACAGGGAAGAGCAGTACTTC CASRSDREEQYF
. TRBJ2-6 . TRBV7-3 20 TGTGCCAGCAGCCCTATAGGTTTGTCTTCGGGGAGCCCTGGGGCCAACGTCCTGACTTTC CASSPIGLSSGSPGANVLTF
. TRBJ2-7 TRBD2 TRBV19 15 TGTGCCAGTAGCGATAACCCCAGCGGGAGTTACGAGCAGTACTTC CASSDNPSGSYEQYF
. TRBJ2-1 . TRBV18 15 TGTGCCAGCTCACCTAACTTTCAGGGCGGGTATGAGCAGTTCTTC CASSPNFQGGYEQFF
. TRBJ2-2 . TRBV4-2 17 TGTGCCAGCAGCCCCTTAATGGGGCAGGGGAACACCGGGGAGCTGTTTTTT CASSPLMGQGNTGELFF
. TRBJ2-5 . TRBV4-1 15 TGCGCCAGCAGCCAAGTTCCTGGTGGTAAAGAGACCCAGTACTTC CASSQVPGGKETQYF
. TRBJ2-2 TRBD1 TRBV5-1 15 TGCGCCAGCAGCTACAGGGGGCTGAACACCGGGGAGCTGTTTTTT CASSYRGLNTGELFF
. TRBJ2-3 . TRBV9 16 TGTGCCAGCAGCGTAGGGGGTACTAGGAGCACAGATACGCAGTATTTT CASSVGGTRSTDTQYF
. TRBJ1-3 TRBD1 TRBV7-2 14 TGTGCCAGCAGCGGGAAGACAGGGCTGGACACCATATATTTT CASSGKTGLDTIYF
. TRBJ2-5 . TRBV5-1 13 TGCGCCAGCAGCTTGCAGGGGCGGGAGACCCAGTACTTC CASSLQGRETQYF
few TRBJ1-5 . TRBV7-2 15 TGTGCCAGCAGTGTGGCAGGGAGGGGCAATCAGCCCCAGCATTTT CASSVAGRGNQPQHF
. TRBJ1-1 . TRBV28 12 TGTGCCAGCAGCCGGGTCTTTACTGAAGCTTTCTTT CASSRVFTEAFF
. TRBJ2-1 . TRBV7-2 14 TGTGCCAGCAGCTTAGTAAAGGGTTACAATGAGCAGTTCTTC CASSLVKGYNEQFF
. TRBJ1-3 . TRBV28 12 TGTGCCAGCAGTTTTCGGGGAAACACCATATATTTT CASSFRGNTIYF
. TRBJ2-6 TRBD2 TRBV9 19 TGTGCCAGCAGCGTAGTTCCGAGCGGGGCGTACTCTGGGGCCAACGTCCTGACTTTC CASSVVPSGAYSGANVLTF
. TRBJ2-5 TRBD1 TRBV5-4 15 TGTGCCAGCACCCCCCCAGGGGGCCTAAGGGAGACCCAGTACTTC CASTPPGGLRETQYF
. TRBJ2-7 TRBD2 TRBV7-2 14 TGTGCCAGCGCCCGACTAGCGGCAATCTACGAGCAGTACTTC CASARLAAIYEQYF
once TRBJ2-3 . TRBV6-1 15 TGTGCCAGCAGCATCCGACTAAGTAGCACAGATACGCAGTATTTT CASSIRLSSTDTQYF
. TRBJ2-5 . TRBV29-1 15 TGCAGCGCCGGAAAAGGCCCTGTGGCACAAGAGACCCAGTACTTC CSAGKGPVAQETQYF
. TRBJ2-3 TRBD1 TRBV5-1 15 TGCGCCAGCAGCTTAGGGGACAGGGGGATGGATACGCAGTATTTT CASSLGDRGMDTQYF
. TRBJ1-5 . TRBV2 13 TGTGCCAGCGGAGGGGACGGCAATCAGCCCCAGCATTTT CASGGDGNQPQHF
. TRBJ1-1 . TRBV2 14 TGTGCCAGCAAGAGACAGAATATGAACACTGAAGCTTTCTTT CASKRQNMNTEAFF
. TRBJ2-1 TRBD1 TRBV7-2 16 TGTGCCAGCAGCTTACCCGGGACAGAAGTGTACAATGAGCAGTTCTTC CASSLPGTEVYNEQFF
. TRBJ1-2 . TRBV6-1 13 TGTGCCAGCACCGCGACAGCTCCCTATGGCTACACCTTC CASTATAPYGYTF
. TRBJ1-4 . TRBV19 15 TGTGCCAGTAGTCCAGACAGTACAACTAATGAAAAACTGTTTTTT CASSPDSTTNEKLFF
. TRBJ2-2 . TRBV19 14 TGTGCCAGTAGTACCACGGGGAACACCGGGGAGCTGTTTTTT CASSTTGNTGELFF
few TRBJ1-1 . TRBV27 13 TGTGCCAGCAGTTTAACGGGAGGGTATGAAGCTTTCTTT CASSLTGGYEAFF
. TRBJ2-1 . TRBV21-1 14 TGTGCCAGCAGCAAAGGACAAAAGCGGGATGAGCAGTTCTTC CASSKGQKRDEQFF
. TRBJ2-1 TRBD2 TRBV7-3 15 TGTGCCAGCAGCTTATCCGGGACTAGCGGCAATGAGCAGTTCTTC CASSLSGTSGNEQFF
many TRBJ2-5 . TRBV15 14 TGTGCCACCAGCAGAGATATGGTGCAAGAGACCCAGTACTTC CATSRDMVQETQYF
. TRBJ1-2 TRBD1 TRBV28 14 TGTGCCAGCAGGAAGGGACAGGCTAACTATGGCTACACCTTC CASRKGQANYGYTF
. TRBJ2-7 . TRBV28 15 TGTGCCAGCAGTTCAACGCGGAATTACTCCTACGAGCAGTACTTC CASSSTRNYSYEQYF
. TRBJ2-7 . TRBV1 15 TGCACCAGCAGCCATCCCGGGACAGGGTGTCCCGAGCAGTACTTC CTSSHPGTGCPEQYF
. TRBJ1-5 . TRBV5-8 14 TGTGCCAGCAGCTCCATAGATAGCAATCAGCCCCAGCATTTT CASSSIDSNQPQHF
. TRBJ2-1 . TRBV7-2 15 TGTGCCAGCAGCTTCACCGGGAGCTCCTACAATGAGCAGTTCTTC CASSFTGSSYNEQFF
few TRBJ2-1 TRBD2 TRBV7-9 15 TGTGCCAGCAGGAAACTAGCGGGACGATACAATGAGCAGTTCTTC CASRKLAGRYNEQFF
. TRBJ2-7 TRBD1 TRBV4-3 15 TGCGCCAGCAGCCACGGGACAGGGGGTACCTACGAGCAGTACTTC CASSHGTGGTYEQYF